One sample yielded the 10 T cell receptor beta chains listed below, sequenced in a study of T cells in tuberculosis. Clones were sequenced by immunoSEQ multiplex PCR, and TCRdb holds only the in-frame ones, with some missing. The sample shows tens of thousands of clones, around 96% of them seen only once. Sequenced material: PBMCs. The receptors here all came from a donor aged 10 to 29 with latent tuberculosis or without tuberculosis infection.

The chain links TRBV5-6 to TRBJ1-6; 9 bases agree with TRBD1. Trimming removed 1 base from V and 8 bases from J; junction bases left unmatched: 4. The CDR3 has 15 residues. Germline loops: CDR1 SGHDT, CDR2 YYEEEE. The DNA for the CDR3 is TGTGCCAGCAGCTTGAAAGACAGGGGGTATTCACCCCTCCACTTT. Its translation: CASSLKDRGYSPLHF.

V and J are TRBV5-1 and TRBJ1-2, with D uncertain. CDR1 is SGHRS and CDR2 is YFSETQ in the germline V gene. CDR3 size: 12 residues. V was pared by 0 bases and J by 8 bases, with 8 bases between. CDR3 region: CASSLEGGGYTF. DNA for the CDR3: TGCGCCAGCAGCTTGGAGGGAGGAGGCTACACCTTC. Full variable domain (missing parts from reference TRBV5-1 and TRBJ1-2): KAGVTQTPRYLIKTRGQQVTLSCSPISGHRSVSWYQQTPGQGLQFLFEYFSETQRNKGNFPGRFSGRQFSNSRSEMNVSTLELGDSALYLCASSLEGGGYTFGSGTRLTVV.

The chain joins TRBV2 to TRBJ1-3, with 8 bases that match TRBD1. The CDR3 loop spans 15 amino acids. V shed 7 bases and J 2 bases; nucleotides not matched to a gene: 7. Germline V CDR1 and CDR2: SNHLY, FYNNEI. CDR3: CASNRQGAAGNTIYF. The DNA for the CDR3 is TGTGCCAGCAACCGGCAGGGGGCTGCTGGAAACACCATATATTTT.

The CDR3 coding sequence is TGTGCCAGCTCGAACCGGGGTAATTCCTACAATGAGCAGTTCTTC. Residues: CASSNRGNSYNEQFF. The chain couples TRBV27 to TRBJ2-1, with a weak D call TRBD2 (5 bases). The CDR3 has 15 residues. CDR1 is MNHEY and CDR2 is SMNVEV in the germline V gene (reference sequence). Trimming took off 8 bases at V and 1 base at J, with 15 bases between the two ends.

V is TRBV5-4 and J is TRBJ2-7; 10 nucleotides agree with TRBD1. The CDR3 is made up of 15 amino acids. Trimming removed 5 bases from V and 3 bases from J; junction bases left unmatched: 8. Germline values: CDR1 SGHNT, CDR2 YYREEE (reference sequence). CDR3 in DNA: TGTGCCAGCAGTTTTCCGGGACAGGGGAACTACGAGCAGTACTTC. Its protein is CASSFPGQGNYEQYF.

This clone was picked up one time. The gene calls are TRBV7-2 and TRBJ1-1; 8 bases are a match to TRBD1. Germline values: CDR1 SGHTA, CDR2 FQGNSA. This CDR3 contains 15 residues. V was pared by 4 bases and J by 4 bases, with 8 bases of the junction left unmatched. CDR3 nucleotide sequence: TGTGCCAGCAGCTCTTGGACAGGGCGGCCCACTGAAGCTTTCTTT. This gives the protein CASSSWTGRPTEAFF.

The V call is TRBV4-1, the J call TRBJ2-7; D perhaps matches TRBD2 (5 bases). The CDR3 has 12 residues. Trimming took 8 bases from V and 7 from J, leaving 15 bases between them. Germline V lookup: CDR1 MGHRA, CDR2 YSYEKL. The CDR3 spells CASSRGTGEQYF. For the CDR3, the DNA is TGCGCCAGCTCTAGAGGAACGGGGGAGCAGTACTTC.

The rearrangement uses TRBV19 and TRBJ1-1; D is ambiguous. The germline V gene encodes CDR1 LNHDA and CDR2 SQIVND (reference sequence). The CDR3 is made up of 12 amino acids. The V gene lost 5 bases and the J gene lost 8 bases, with 12 bases spanning the gap. CDR3 protein: CASSPQDFEAFF. For the CDR3, the DNA is TGTGCCAGTAGTCCGCAGGACTTCGAAGCTTTCTTT.

This rearrangement joins TRBV5-1 to TRBJ2-5; 11 bases line up with TRBD2. J was trimmed by 4 bases and V by 2 bases; bases with no gene match: 4. Germline V gene lookup returns CDR1 SGHRS and CDR2 YFSETQ. CDR3 length: 15 residues. CDR3 sequence reads: CASSFEGLAGETQYF. In nucleotides, the CDR3 is TGCGCCAGCAGCTTCGAAGGACTAGCGGGAGAGACCCAGTACTTC.

The chain has TRBV19 and TRBJ1-5; weak D call: TRBD1 (6 bases). Looked up from germline, CDR1 is LNHDA and CDR2 is SQIVND (reference sequence). The CDR3 is 15 residues long. V lost 3 bases to trimming and J lost 6 bases, with 15 bases between them. In DNA form, the CDR3 reads TGTGCCAGTAGTATCGGGCAGGGGATGGGTCAGCCCCAGCATTTT. It is translated as CASSIGQGMGQPQHF.